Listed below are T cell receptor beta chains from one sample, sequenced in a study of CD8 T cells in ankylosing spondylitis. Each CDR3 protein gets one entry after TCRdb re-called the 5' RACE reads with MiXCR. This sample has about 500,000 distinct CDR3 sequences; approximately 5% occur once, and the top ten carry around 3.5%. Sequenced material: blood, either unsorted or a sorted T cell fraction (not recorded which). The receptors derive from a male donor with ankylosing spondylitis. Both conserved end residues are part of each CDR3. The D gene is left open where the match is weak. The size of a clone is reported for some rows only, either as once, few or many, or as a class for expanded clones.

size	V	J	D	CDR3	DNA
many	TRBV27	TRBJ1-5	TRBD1	CASALQGASQPQHF	TGTGCCAGCGCGCTACAGGGGGCTAGTCAGCCCCAGCATTTT
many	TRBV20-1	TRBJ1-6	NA	CSAREGQGYNSPLHF	TGCAGTGCTAGAGAGGGGCAGGGATATAATTCACCCCTCCACTTT
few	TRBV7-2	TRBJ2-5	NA	CASSLGMREETQYF	TGTGCCAGCAGCTTAGGTATGCGGGAAGAGACCCAGTACTTC
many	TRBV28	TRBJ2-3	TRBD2	CASSQRREAGYTQYF	TGTGCCAGCAGTCAAAGACGGGAGGCAGGGTATACGCAGTATTTT
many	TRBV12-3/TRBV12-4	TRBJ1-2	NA	CASSFQDYGYTF	TGTGCCAGCAGTTTCCAGGACTATGGCTACACCTTC
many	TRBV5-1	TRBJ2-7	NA	CASSWGTGPGGDYEQYF	TGCGCCAGCAGCTGGGGGACGGGTCCCGGAGGCGACTACGAGCAGTACTTC
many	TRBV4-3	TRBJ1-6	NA	CASSQDFKGFSPLHF	TGCGCCAGCAGCCAAGACTTTAAAGGGTTTTCACCCCTCCACTTT
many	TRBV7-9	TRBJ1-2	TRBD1	CASSRLQGAGDGYTF	TGTGCCAGCAGCCGTCTGCAGGGGGCAGGGGACGGCTACACCTTC
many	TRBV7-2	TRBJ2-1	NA	CASSWTSSSYNEQFF	TGTGCCAGCAGCTGGACCAGCAGCTCCTACAATGAGCAGTTCTTC
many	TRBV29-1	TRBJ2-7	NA	CSVLTGEYYEQYF	TGCAGCGTGCTGACTGGGGAGTACTACGAGCAGTACTTC
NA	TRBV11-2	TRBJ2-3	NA	CASSLALRDTQYF	TGTGCCAGCAGCTTAGCGCTGAGAGATACGCAGTATTTT
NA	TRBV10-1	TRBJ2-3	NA	CASSETRLSLSDTQYF	TGCGCCAGCAGTGAGACCCGACTTTCTCTCTCAGATACGCAGTATTTT
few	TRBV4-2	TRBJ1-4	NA	CASSQDMIGEATNEKLFF	TGTGCCAGCAGCCAAGATATGATTGGAGAGGCAACTAATGAAAAACTGTTTTTT
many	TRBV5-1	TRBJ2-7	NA	CASSLVVAGFAYEQYF	TGCGCCAGCAGCTTGGTCGTGGCGGGATTCGCCTACGAGCAGTACTTC
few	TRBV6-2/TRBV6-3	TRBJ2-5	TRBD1	CASSYRDRVRTRRLTQETQYF	TGTGCCAGCAGTTACAGGGACAGGGTTCGAACGCGAAGGTTAACCCAAGAGACCCAGTACTTC
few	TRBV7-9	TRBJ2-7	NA	CAVTGSYEQYF	TGTGCCGTAACAGGATCCTACGAGCAGTACTTC
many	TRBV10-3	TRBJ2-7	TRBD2	CAISVLAGDYEQYF	TGTGCCATCAGCGTACTAGCGGGAGACTACGAGCAGTACTTC
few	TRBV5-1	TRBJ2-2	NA	CASKEAGANTGELFF	TGCGCCAGCAAGGAGGCAGGGGCGAACACCGGGGAGCTGTTTTTT
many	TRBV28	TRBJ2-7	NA	CASSPFRYRTYEQYF	TGTGCCAGCAGCCCCTTTAGGTACAGAACCTACGAGCAGTACTTC
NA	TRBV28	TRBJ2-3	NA	CASTLGLSVSTDTQYF	TGTGCCAGCACCCTTGGTTTGTCAGTCAGCACAGATACGCAGTATTTT
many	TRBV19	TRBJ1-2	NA	CASSIKRFANYGYTF	TGTGCCAGTAGTATCAAAAGATTTGCTAACTATGGCTACACCTTC
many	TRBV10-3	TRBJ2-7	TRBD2	CAIKAGGGDEQYF	TGTGCCATCAAGGCGGGAGGGGGAGACGAGCAGTACTTC
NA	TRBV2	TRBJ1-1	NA	CASTLSREAFF	TGTGCCAGCACACTCAGTCGTGAAGCTTTCTTT
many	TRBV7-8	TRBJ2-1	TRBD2	CASSQIAGPYNEQFF	TGTGCCAGCAGCCAGATAGCGGGACCCTACAATGAGCAGTTCTTC
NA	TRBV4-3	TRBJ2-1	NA	CASSQDSRGYNEQFF	TGCGCCAGCAGCCAAGATTCTAGAGGATACAATGAGCAGTTCTTC
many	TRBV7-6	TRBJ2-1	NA	CASSLISRGVGEEQFF	TGTGCCAGCAGCTTAATTAGCAGGGGGGTGGGTGAGGAGCAGTTCTTC
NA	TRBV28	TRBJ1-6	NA	CASSILTAPPSPLHF	TGTGCCAGCAGTATATTGACAGCCCCGCCGTCACCCCTCCACTTT
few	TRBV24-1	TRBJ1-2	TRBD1	CATSDYDREGGYTF	TGTGCCACCAGTGATTATGACAGGGAAGGTGGCTACACCTTC
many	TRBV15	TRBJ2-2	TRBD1	CATSSPRTGGITGELFF	TGTGCCACCAGCAGCCCGAGGACAGGGGGCATCACCGGGGAGCTGTTTTTT
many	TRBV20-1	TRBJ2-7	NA	CSAMSRQMGEQYF	TGCAGTGCTATGTCCAGACAAATGGGGGAGCAGTACTTC